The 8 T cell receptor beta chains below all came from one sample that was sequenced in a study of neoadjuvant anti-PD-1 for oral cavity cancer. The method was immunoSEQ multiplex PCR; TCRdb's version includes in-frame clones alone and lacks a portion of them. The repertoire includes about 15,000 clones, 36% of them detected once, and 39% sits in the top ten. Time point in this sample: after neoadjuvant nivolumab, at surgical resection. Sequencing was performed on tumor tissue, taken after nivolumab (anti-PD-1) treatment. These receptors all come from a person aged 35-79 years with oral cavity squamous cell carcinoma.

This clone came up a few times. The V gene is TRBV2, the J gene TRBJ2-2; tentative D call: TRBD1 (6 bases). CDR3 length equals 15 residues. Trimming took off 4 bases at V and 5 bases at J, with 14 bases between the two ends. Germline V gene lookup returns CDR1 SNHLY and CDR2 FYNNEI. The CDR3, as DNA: TGTGCCAGCAGTGTTGTTACAGGGTGGACCGGGGAGCTGTTTTTT. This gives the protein CASSVVTGWTGELFF.

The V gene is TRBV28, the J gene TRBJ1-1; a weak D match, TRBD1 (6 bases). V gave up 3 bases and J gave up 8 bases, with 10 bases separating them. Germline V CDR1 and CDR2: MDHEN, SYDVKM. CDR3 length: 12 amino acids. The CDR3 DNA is TGTGCCAGCAGTTTTCAGGGGACAGAAGCTTTCTTT. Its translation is CASSFQGTEAFF.

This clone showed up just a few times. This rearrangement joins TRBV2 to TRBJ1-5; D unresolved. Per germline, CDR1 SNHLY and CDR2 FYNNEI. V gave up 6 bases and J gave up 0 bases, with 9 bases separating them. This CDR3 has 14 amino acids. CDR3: CASSVDNSNQPQHF. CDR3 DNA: TGTGCCAGCAGCGTTGACAATAGCAATCAGCCCCAGCATTTT.

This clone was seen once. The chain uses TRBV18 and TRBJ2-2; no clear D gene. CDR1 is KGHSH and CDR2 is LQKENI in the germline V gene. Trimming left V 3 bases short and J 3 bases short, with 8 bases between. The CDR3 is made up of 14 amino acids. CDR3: CASSPGVDTGELFF. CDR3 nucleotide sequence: TGTGCCAGCTCACCTGGGGTCGACACCGGGGAGCTGTTTTTT. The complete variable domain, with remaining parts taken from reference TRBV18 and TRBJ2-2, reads NAGVMQNPRHLVRRRGQEARLRCSPMKGHSHVYWYRQLPEEGLKFMVYLQKENIIDESGMPKERFSAEFPKEGPSILRIQQVVRGDSAAYFCASSPGVDTGELFFGEGSRLTVL.

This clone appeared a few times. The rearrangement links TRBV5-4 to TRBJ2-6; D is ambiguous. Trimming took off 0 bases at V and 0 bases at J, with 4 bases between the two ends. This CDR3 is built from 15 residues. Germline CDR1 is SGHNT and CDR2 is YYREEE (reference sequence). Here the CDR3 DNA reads TGTGCCAGCAGCTTGGGGTCCTCTGGGGCCAACGTCCTGACTTTC. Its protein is CASSLGSSGANVLTF.

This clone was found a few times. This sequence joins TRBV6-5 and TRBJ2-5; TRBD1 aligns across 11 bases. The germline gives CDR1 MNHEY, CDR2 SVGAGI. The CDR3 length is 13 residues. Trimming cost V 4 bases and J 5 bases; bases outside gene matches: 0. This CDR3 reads CASSWDRGETQYF. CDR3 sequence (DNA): TGTGCCAGCAGTTGGGACAGGGGGGAGACCCAGTACTTC.

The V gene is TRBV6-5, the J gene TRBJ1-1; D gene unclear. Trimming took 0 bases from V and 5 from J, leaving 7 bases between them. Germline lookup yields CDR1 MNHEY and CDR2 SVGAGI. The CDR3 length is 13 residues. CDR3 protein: CASSYSEGTEAFF. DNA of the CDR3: TGTGCCAGCAGTTACTCCGAGGGAACTGAAGCTTTCTTT.

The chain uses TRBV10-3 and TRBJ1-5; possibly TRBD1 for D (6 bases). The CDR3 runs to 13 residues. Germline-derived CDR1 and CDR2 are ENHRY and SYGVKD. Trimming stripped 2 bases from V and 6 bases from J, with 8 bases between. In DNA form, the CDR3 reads TGTGCCATCAGTGAGGTAGGGGGTCAGCCCCAGCATTTT. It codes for CAISEVGGQPQHF.